One and the same sample provided the 2 T cell receptor beta chains below, sequenced in a study of neurological immune-mediated disorders. MiXCR was run by TCRdb on the 5' RACE reads, yielding one entry per CDR3 protein. The data contain about 21,000 distinct CDR3 sequences, 17% of them seen just once; the ten biggest clones take up 7.5%. What was sequenced was CD8+ T cells from blood. These receptor sequences come from a woman between 18 and 29 years old with multiple sclerosis.

The rearrangement joins TRBV11-2 to TRBJ2-1; tentatively, D is TRBD1 (5 bases). V dropped 4 bases and J dropped 8 bases, with 9 bases sitting between them. Germline V CDR1 and CDR2: SGHAT, FQNNGV. The CDR3 loop spans 12 amino acids. CDR3 sequence: CASSSQGYEQFF. The CDR3 DNA reads as TGTGCCAGCAGCTCCCAGGGCTATGAGCAGTTCTTC.

This clonotype was counted ten times or more. A much larger clone lies a single base off, so this may be a read error. J is TRBJ2-7 and V is TRBV5-6; 7 positions agree with TRBD2. Germline CDR1 and CDR2: SGHDT and YYEEEE. The CDR3 spans 15 residues. V lost 1 base to trimming and J lost 5 bases; unmatched junction nucleotides: 9. The DNA for the CDR3 is TGTGCCAGCAGCTTGTTTGCGACTAGCACCAACGAGCAGTACGTC. This sequence encodes CASSLFATSTNEQYV.